Below, 7 T cell receptor beta chains from the same sample are listed, as sequenced in a study of cytomegalovirus exposure and HLA in healthy donors. The PCR ran on 60 Vbeta and 13 Jbeta primers. The assay was immunoSEQ multiplex PCR, and TCRdb's table has in-frame clones only and misses some. The sample includes 150,000 to 200,000 clones, around 79% of them seen just once. Sequences were obtained from PBMCs. These receptors originate from a man between 40 and 49 years old in good health and CMV-seronegative.

Comments on this clone: One junction end does not reproduce the germline sequence, and a read error may be involved. The chain combines TRBV7-7 with TRBJ2-2; TRBD1 matches 12 bases. The germline gives CDR1 SSHAT, CDR2 FNYEAQ (reference sequence). CDR3 length equals 15 residues. For the CDR3, the DNA is TGTGCTAGCAGCTTAGGGACAGGGGGCTCCGGGGAGCTGTTTTTT. Its protein product is CASSLGTGGSGELFF. Complete variable domain (other parts from reference TRBV7-7 and TRBJ2-2): GAGVSQSPRYKVTKRGQDVTLRCDPISSHATLYWYQQALGQGPEFLTYFNYEAQPDKSGLPSDRFSAERPEGSISTLTIQRTEQRDSAMYRCASSLGTGGSGELFFGEGSRLTVL.

This sequence joins TRBV29-1 and TRBJ2-3, with TRBD2 matching over 7 bases. Per the germline V gene, CDR1 is SQVTM and CDR2 is ANQGSEA. CDR3 length: 14 residues. V lost 4 bases and J lost 5; bases outside the gene matches: 9. For the CDR3, the DNA is TGCAGCGTTGGAGGTGGGAGGGTGGTAGATACGCAGTATTTT. Translation: CSVGGGRVVDTQYF.

V gene TRBV11-2 combines with J gene TRBJ1-1; TRBD1 might be the D (5 bases). There are 14 residues in the CDR3. The V gene lost 1 base and the J gene lost 5 bases, with 11 bases spanning the gap. In germline, CDR1 is SGHAT, CDR2 FQNNGV. The CDR3 DNA reads as TGTGCCAGCAGCTTAGGCCCAGGGAGGACTGAAGCTTTCTTT. Protein: CASSLGPGRTEAFF. Variable domain in full (rest from reference TRBV11-2 and TRBJ1-1): EAGVAQSPRYKIIEKRQSVAFWCNPISGHATLYWYQQILGQGPKLLIQFQNNGVVDDSQLPKDRFSAERLKGVDSTLKIQPAKLEDSAVYLCASSLGPGRTEAFFGQGTRLTVV.

This chain joins TRBV2 and TRBJ1-2, with D possibly matching TRBD1 (5 bases). CDR3 length: 13 amino acids. Germline assignment: CDR1 SNHLY and CDR2 FYNNEI. The V end lost 10 bases, the J end lost 2 bases, and 14 bases lay between the germline ends. The CDR3 region is CAKSPTGNYGYTF. As DNA, the CDR3 is TGTGCCAAGAGTCCTACAGGAAACTATGGCTACACCTTC.

This clone was observed once. CDR3 loop: CASSFLVQRHTDTQYF. The CDR3 nucleotides are TGTGCCAGCAGCTTCCTCGTCCAGCGGCACACAGATACGCAGTATTTT. The V and J genes are TRBV11-2 and TRBJ2-3, with D tentatively TRBD2 (5 bases). The CDR3 extends over 16 amino acids. Germline CDR1 reads SGHAT; CDR2 reads FQNNGV. Deletions cut 3 bases from V and 2 bases from J, with 15 bases between.

The chain joins TRBV4-3 to TRBJ2-2, with TRBD1 identical over 7 bases. The CDR3 totals 15 residues. The trim removed 5 bases at V and 6 bases at J, leaving 9 bases unmatched. Germline V gene sequence: CDR1 LGHNA, CDR2 YSLEER. This CDR3 is CASSGSWQGAGELFF. The CDR3 coding sequence is TGCGCCAGCAGCGGCTCATGGCAGGGGGCCGGGGAGCTGTTTTTT.

The rearrangement joins TRBV7-2 to TRBJ1-5; TRBD1 aligns across 9 bases. Germline V gives CDR1 SGHTA, CDR2 FQGNSA. V lost 3 bases and J lost 7; bases outside the gene matches: 4. The CDR3 runs 14 residues. The CDR3 region is CASSLDRGTQPQHF. CDR3 DNA: TGTGCCAGCAGCTTGGACAGGGGCACCCAGCCCCAGCATTTT.